The clone carrying this T cell receptor beta chain came up a few times. No antigen is known for it. J gave up 6 bases and V 1 base, and 5 bases lay outside the gene matches. The CDR3 has 15 residues. Germline V gene data show CDR1 as MNHEY and CDR2 as SVGAGI. This sample was included in a study of early T cells in non-severe SARS-CoV-2 infection. Overall study: Chains were unpaired, as sequencing was done on bulk RNA from unsorted whole blood. The study, taken as a whole, reports: Database matching using VDJdb favored anti-spike CD8 responses, with private and CD4 specificities left missing.

TCRdb reprocessed the 5' RACE reads with MiXCR, giving one entry per CDR3 protein. The profile covers 55,000 to 75,000 distinct CDR3 sequences, with roughly 10% appearing a single time and roughly a sixth taken by the ten largest. The origin of this receptor is an adult who was a healthcare worker with PCR-confirmed SARS-CoV-2 infection or an uninfected control (not recorded which). Sequenced material: whole blood, taken at baseline. The rearrangement joins TRBV6-5 to TRBJ2-3; 9 positions match TRBD2. CDR3 protein: CASSYFGLARDTQYF. CDR3 DNA sequence: TGTGCCAGCAGTTACTTTGGACTAGCGCGGGATACGCAGTATTTT.